This T cell receptor beta chain was recorded in a study of CD8 T cells in Susac syndrome. Study findings and constraints: It was acknowledged in the study that its TCR sequencing and HLA analysis involved a relatively small number of individuals.

In this sample, this clonotype turned up a few times. Its specificity is not known. V was clipped by 9 bases and J by 4 bases, with 9 bases between them. CDR1 is MNHEY and CDR2 is SVGAGI in the germline V gene. The CDR3 is 11 residues long. RNA amounts of about 0.5 to 1 ug underwent reverse transcription with random hexamers. One entry per CDR3 protein, called by TCRdb with MiXCR from the immunoSEQ multiplex PCR reads. This sample has about 130,000 distinct CDR3 sequences, with roughly 89% found just once. From blood CD8+ and CD4+ T cells, the TCR beta chain was sequenced. This TCR was sampled from a human donor with multiple sclerosis. Sequenced sample: CD8+ T cells from PBMCs. The chain links TRBV6-5 to TRBJ2-5; D not resolved. Here the CDR3 DNA reads TGTGCCAGTTCCGTGGGAGAGACCCAGTACTTC. Translated: CASSVGETQYF.